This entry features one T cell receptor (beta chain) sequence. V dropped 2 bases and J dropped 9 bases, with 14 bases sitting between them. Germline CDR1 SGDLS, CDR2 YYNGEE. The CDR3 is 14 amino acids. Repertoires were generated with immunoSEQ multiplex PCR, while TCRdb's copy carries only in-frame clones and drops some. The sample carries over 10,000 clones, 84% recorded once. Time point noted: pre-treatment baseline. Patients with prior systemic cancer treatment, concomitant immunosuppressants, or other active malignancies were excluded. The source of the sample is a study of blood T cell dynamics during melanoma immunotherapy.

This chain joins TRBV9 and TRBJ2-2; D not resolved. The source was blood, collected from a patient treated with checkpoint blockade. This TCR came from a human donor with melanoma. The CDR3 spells CASSVSLEGWELFF. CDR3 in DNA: TGTGCCAGCAGCGTTAGTCTAGAAGGGTGGGAGCTGTTTTTT.